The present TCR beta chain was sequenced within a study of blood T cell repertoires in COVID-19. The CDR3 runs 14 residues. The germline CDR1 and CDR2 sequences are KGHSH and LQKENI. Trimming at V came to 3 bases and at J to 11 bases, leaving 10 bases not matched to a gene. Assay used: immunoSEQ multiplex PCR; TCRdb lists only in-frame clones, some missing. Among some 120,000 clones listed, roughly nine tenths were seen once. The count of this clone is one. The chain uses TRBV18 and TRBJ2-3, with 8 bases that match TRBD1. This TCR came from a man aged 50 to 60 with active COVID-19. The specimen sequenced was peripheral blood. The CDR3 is CASSPGQGGRGQYF. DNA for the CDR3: TGTGCCAGCTCACCCGGACAGGGTGGTCGTGGGCAGTATTTT.